This T cell receptor (beta chain) was captured in a study of cytomegalovirus exposure and HLA in healthy donors. Broader study findings: In a later analysis, parvovirus B19, influenza, CMV and Epstein-Barr virus appeared linked to several top co-occurrence clusters. In a later analysis, a missense DCLRE1C variant was linked to TCR beta V- and J-gene trimming.

The PCR was carried out with 60 Vbeta primers and 13 Jbeta primers. Assay used: immunoSEQ multiplex PCR; TCRdb lists only in-frame clones, some missing. The data show under 150,000 clones, approximately 85% seen once. The V and J ends lost 0 bases and 5 bases respectively, with 14 bases between them. Germline loops: CDR1 SGDLS, CDR2 YYNGEE. The CDR3 totals 15 residues. This clone was observed once. What it recognizes is unknown. The sample comprised PBMCs. The V gene is TRBV9, the J gene TRBJ2-5; D unresolved. The TCR was taken from a boy aged 5 to 17 in good health and CMV-seronegative. In DNA, the CDR3 is TGTGCCAGCAGCGTAGATCCTGGTAGCAAGGAGACCCAGTACTTC. Protein sequence: CASSVDPGSKETQYF.